The 4 T cell receptor beta chains below come from one sample, sequenced in a study of blood T cell repertoires in COVID-19. The assay was immunoSEQ multiplex PCR, and TCRdb's table has in-frame clones only and misses some. The table lists about 300,000 clones, roughly 90% of them singletons. Sequencing was performed on peripheral blood. Receptors originate from a woman aged 25 to 45 with COVID-19, enrolled during active disease.

The J gene is TRBJ1-1, the V gene TRBV2; possibly TRBD1 for D (6 bases). Trimming left V 1 base short and J 4 bases short, with 13 bases between. CDR1 SNHLY and CDR2 FYNNEI come from the germline V gene. The CDR3 is made up of 15 amino acids. The CDR3 here is CASSEDQGSGTEAFF. In DNA form, the CDR3 reads TGTGCCAGCAGTGAAGATCAGGGGTCAGGCACTGAAGCTTTCTTT.

This clone was observed once. The V gene is TRBV15, the J gene TRBJ2-3; TRBD1 matches at 10 bases. From germline, CDR1 is LNHNV and CDR2 YYDKDF (reference sequence). The junction had 6 bases not matched to a gene; V was cut back by 0 bases and J by 0 bases. The CDR3 has 18 residues. The DNA for the CDR3 is TGTGCCACCAGCAGAGAGGCGGGGACAGGGGCTAGCACAGATACGCAGTATTTT. Amino acid sequence: CATSREAGTGASTDTQYF.

The chain couples TRBV30 to TRBJ2-7; 15 bases fit TRBD2. J was trimmed by 2 bases and V by 5 bases; bases with no gene match: 13. Looked up from germline, CDR1 is GTSNPN and CDR2 is SVGIG (reference sequence). The length of the CDR3 is 18 residues. The CDR3 is CAWRSWTSGGAGPYEQYF. Here the CDR3 DNA reads TGTGCCTGGCGATCCTGGACTAGCGGGGGGGCCGGACCCTACGAGCAGTACTTC.

With respect to this clone: A junction boundary mismatches the germline segment, possibly from a read error. The chain employs TRBV28 and TRBJ2-2, with D possibly being TRBD2 (6 bases). The germline CDR1 and CDR2 sequences are MDHEN and SYDVKM. The CDR3 runs to 14 residues. CDR3 residues: CASSLAGNPGELFF. The CDR3 DNA sequence: TGTGCCAGCAGTTTGGCGGGGAACCCCGGGGAGCTGTTTTTT.